The 21 T cell receptor beta chains reported below all come from one sample, sequenced in a study of T cell responses to AZD1222 COVID-19 vaccine. Here immunoSEQ multiplex PCR was the method, and the copy in TCRdb shows in-frame clones only, minus some. The repertoire holds roughly 120,000 clones, with 89% as singletons. This specimen consisted of peripheral blood, obtained on day 0 of AZD1222 vaccination. The receptor set was obtained from an adult in good health.

The chain carries TRBV30 and TRBJ1-1, with D unresolved. CDR3 length: 11 residues. Trimming stripped 2 bases from V and 11 bases from J, with 12 bases between. Germline V gene sequence: CDR1 GTSNPN, CDR2 SVGIG (reference sequence). The CDR3 DNA reads TGTGCCTGGAGTCTCGGGCAGGTCGCTTTCTTT. Translated: CAWSLGQVAFF.

The V and J genes are TRBV27 and TRBJ2-1; possibly TRBD1 for D (5 bases). Germline loops: CDR1 MNHEY, CDR2 SMNVEV (reference sequence). This CDR3 spans 16 amino acids. Trimming removed 7 bases from V and 9 bases from J, with 25 bases in between. The CDR3 loop is CASTPGSQSTVSEQFF. In DNA form, the CDR3 reads TGTGCCAGCACCCCAGGGTCCCAATCAACTGTCAGTGAGCAGTTCTTC.

V is TRBV6-5 and J is TRBJ2-5; unclear D gene. The CDR3 loop spans 14 amino acids. V lost 5 bases and J 1 base, leaving 11 bases between the germline ends. Germline loops: CDR1 MNHEY, CDR2 SVGAGI. In DNA form, the CDR3 reads TGTGCCAGCAGTAATTATGGACCCCAAGAGACCCAGTACTTC. Protein: CASSNYGPQETQYF.

This chain joins TRBV28 and TRBJ1-4; D call uncertain. Germline loops: CDR1 MDHEN, CDR2 SYDVKM. This CDR3 comprises 13 residues. Trimming left V 6 bases short and J 8 bases short, with 13 bases between. The CDR3 loop reads CASRPRNEEKLFF. CDR3 DNA: TGTGCCAGCAGACCCCGGAACGAAGAAAAACTGTTTTTT.

For the CDR3, the DNA is TGTGCCAGCAGAGGAGGGGGTCTGGGAGAGACCCAGTACTTC. Translated: CASRGGGLGETQYF. The chain links TRBV7-2 to TRBJ2-5, with D possibly being TRBD1 or TRBD2 (6 bases each). V was trimmed by 6 bases and J by 4 bases, leaving 15 bases between them. The CDR3 consists of 14 residues. The germline V gene encodes CDR1 SGHTA and CDR2 FQGNSA.

This chain joins TRBV5-1 and TRBJ1-2; 9 bases match TRBD1. Per the germline V gene, CDR1 is SGHRS and CDR2 is YFSETQ. The CDR3 is 15 amino acids. The ends lost 4 bases at V and 5 bases at J; junction bases unmatched: 9. The CDR3 bases are TGCGCCAGCAGCATAACCGGAGGACAGGGGTATGGCTACACCTTC. This sequence encodes CASSITGGQGYGYTF.

This clone has only one observation. The chain couples TRBV11-2 to TRBJ1-6; possible D gene TRBD1, 5 bases. Germline CDR1 is SGHAT and CDR2 is FQNNGV. The CDR3 spans 15 residues. The V end was cut by 5 bases, the J end by 9 bases, with 17 bases between. The CDR3 here is CASSGIDSTISPLHF. Here the CDR3 DNA reads TGTGCCAGCAGCGGTATTGACAGTACGATTTCACCCCTCCACTTT.

The rearrangement joins TRBV18 to TRBJ2-5; D is perhaps TRBD1 (5 bases). The V gene lost 4 bases and the J gene lost 1 base, with 10 bases spanning the gap. The CDR3 spans 14 residues. Germline lookup yields CDR1 KGHSH and CDR2 LQKENI. CDR3: CASSLRRGQETQYF. For the CDR3, the DNA is TGTGCCAGCTCACTCCGTAGGGGCCAAGAGACCCAGTACTTC.

The V and J genes are TRBV19 and TRBJ2-5; D possibly matches TRBD1 or TRBD2 (6 bases each). The CDR3 has 17 amino acids. CDR1 LNHDA and CDR2 SQIVND come from the germline V gene (reference sequence). V lost 5 bases, J lost 1 base, and 20 bases lay in between. The CDR3 protein is CASSPNRGALGQETQYF. CDR3 coding DNA: TGTGCCAGTAGTCCCAATAGGGGGGCATTGGGCCAAGAGACCCAGTACTTC.

This chain joins TRBV28 and TRBJ1-5; D gene uncertain. Trimming stripped 7 bases from V and 3 bases from J, with 7 bases between. Per the germline V gene, CDR1 is MDHEN and CDR2 is SYDVKM. This CDR3 contains 12 residues. CDR3 nucleotides: TGTGCCAGCACAAGGACCAATCAGCCCCAGCATTTT. Translating it yields CASTRTNQPQHF.

The V call is TRBV5-5, the J call TRBJ2-7, with a tentative D call TRBD1 (6 bases). CDR1 and CDR2 (germline): SGHKS, YYEKEE (reference sequence). The CDR3 has 13 residues. V was trimmed by 2 bases and J by 5 bases, leaving 11 bases between them. The CDR3 spells CASSFRQVHEQYF. DNA of the CDR3: TGTGCCAGCAGCTTCCGACAGGTTCACGAGCAGTACTTC.

CDR3 coding DNA: TGCGCCAGCAGCCAAGTAAGGGCTAGCGACTCCTACGAGCAGTACTTC. Translated: CASSQVRASDSYEQYF. The chain links TRBV4-1 to TRBJ2-7; weak D call: TRBD2 (6 bases). The germline V gene encodes CDR1 MGHRA and CDR2 YSYEKL. The V and J ends lost 1 base and 0 bases respectively, with 13 bases between them. The CDR3 sequence is 16 residues long.

The rearrangement uses TRBV6-5 and TRBJ1-5, with a weak D call TRBD1 (6 bases). V was shortened by 6 bases and J by 2 bases, with 14 bases between the two germline ends. Germline CDR1 MNHEY, CDR2 SVGAGI. The CDR3 spans 15 residues. CDR3 amino acids: CASSREQGGNQPQHF. The CDR3 bases are TGTGCCAGCAGCAGAGAACAGGGAGGCAATCAGCCCCAGCATTTT.

The chain is built from TRBV14 and TRBJ1-4; D gene uncertain. V lost 5 bases and J 0 bases, leaving 13 bases between the germline ends. Germline V lookup: CDR1 SGHDN, CDR2 FVKESK. The CDR3 extends over 16 amino acids. This chain's CDR3 is CASSVFQEATNEKLFF. As DNA, the CDR3 is TGTGCCAGCAGCGTATTCCAGGAGGCAACTAATGAAAAACTGTTTTTT.

The V and J genes are TRBV5-1 and TRBJ2-1; D ambiguous. V was trimmed by 1 base and J by 4 bases, leaving 24 bases between them. Per germline, CDR1 SGHRS and CDR2 YFSETQ. The CDR3 totals 19 residues. CDR3 protein: CASSLMPPSNNRVYNEQFF. CDR3 in DNA: TGCGCCAGCAGCTTGATGCCCCCTTCAAATAACCGAGTTTACAATGAGCAGTTCTTC. Combining the CDR3 with reference TRBV5-1 and TRBJ2-1 gives the whole variable domain KAGVTQTPRYLIKTRGQQVTLSCSPISGHRSVSWYQQTPGQGLQFLFEYFSETQRNKGNFPGRFSGRQFSNSRSEMNVSTLELGDSALYLCASSLMPPSNNRVYNEQFFGPGTRLTVL.

The chain joins TRBV9 to TRBJ2-7, with D unresolved. The CDR3 has 11 amino acids. CDR1 is SGDLS, CDR2 YYNGEE, per germline. The CDR3 nucleotides read TGTGGGGCCAGTGCCTTCTACGAGCAGTACTTC. Translation gives CGASAFYEQYF.

This clone was seen once. V usage is TRBV10-3 and J usage is TRBJ1-5; D possibly corresponds to TRBD1 (6 bases). V was trimmed by 3 bases and J by 4 bases, leaving 13 bases between them. Germline CDR1 and CDR2: ENHRY and SYGVKD. This CDR3 contains 15 residues. CDR3 coding DNA: TGTGCCATCAGTGATTCGGGGGCGGGGAATCAGCCCCAGCATTTT. Amino acids: CAISDSGAGNQPQHF.

The chain carries TRBV7-2 and TRBJ2-7; maybe TRBD1 (6 bases). Germline V lookup: CDR1 SGHTA, CDR2 FQGNSA. Trimming shortened V by 4 bases and J by 3 bases, and 13 bases separated the two germline ends. CDR3 length equals 14 residues. The DNA for the CDR3 is TGTGCCAGCAGCTCGCCGGGACAAGTCTACGAGCAGTACTTC. It codes for CASSSPGQVYEQYF. The full variable domain, in which reference TRBV7-2 and TRBJ2-7 provide the parts outside the CDR3, is GAGVSQSPSNKVTEKGKDVELRCDPISGHTALYWYRQSLGQGLEFLIYFQGNSAPDKSGLPSDRFSAERTGGSVSTLTIQRTQQEDSAVYLCASSSPGQVYEQYFGPGTRLTVT.

The chain combines TRBV29-1 with TRBJ1-4; D remains ambiguous. The CDR3 loop spans 11 amino acids. Germline CDR1 SQVTM, CDR2 ANQGSEA. Trimming shortened V by 2 bases and J by 2 bases, and 0 bases separated the two germline ends. In nucleotides, the CDR3 is TGCAGCGTTGAAACTAATGAAAAACTGTTTTTT. Residues: CSVETNEKLFF.

This chain connects TRBV5-1 to TRBJ1-5, with unresolved D. The length of the CDR3 is 15 residues. CDR1 and CDR2 from the germline V gene are SGHRS and YFSETQ. V was clipped by 5 bases and J by 2 bases, with 14 bases between them. The CDR3, as DNA: TGCGCCAGCAGTGTCGGACCTGAGGGCAATCAGCCCCAGCATTTT. This sequence encodes CASSVGPEGNQPQHF.

The chain has TRBV9 and TRBJ2-6; D gene uncertain. Germline assignment: CDR1 SGDLS and CDR2 YYNGEE. This CDR3 has 14 residues. Trimming took 5 bases from V and 2 from J, leaving 8 bases between them. DNA of the CDR3: TGTGCCAGCAGAAAGGGTACTGGGGCCAACGTCCTGACTTTC. It encodes CASRKGTGANVLTF.